These 28 T cell receptor beta chains share one sample of origin, sequenced in a study of monozygotic twins with inflammatory bowel disease. TCRdb re-called the 5' RACE reads and shows each CDR3 protein once, DNA omitted. The table gives approximately 400,000 distinct CDR3 sequences; the top ten clones make up less than 2.5% of it. The specimen was blood. The receptors stem from a human donor with ulcerative colitis or Crohn's disease, or a healthy co-twin of an affected twin (not recorded which).

The V call is TRBV5-5, the J call TRBJ1-5. Per germline, CDR1 SGHKS and CDR2 YYEKEE (reference sequence). This CDR3 is 12 amino acids long. CDR3 region: CASSSHNQPQHF.

This chain links TRBV6-2 or TRBV6-3 with TRBJ2-1. The germline gives CDR1 MNHEY, CDR2 SVGEGT. This CDR3 is built from 17 residues. The CDR3: CASSYSSRAESYNEQFF.

The chain couples TRBV7-2 to TRBJ2-2. CDR1 and CDR2 (germline): SGHTA, FQGNSA. The CDR3 is made up of 15 amino acids. This CDR3 reads CASSLTAVGAGELFF.

The chain uses TRBV18 and TRBJ1-1. This CDR3 region has 13 residues. Germline CDR1 and CDR2: KGHSH and LQKENI. The CDR3: CASSPIVTPEAFF.

This chain connects TRBV12-3 or TRBV12-4 to TRBJ1-1; TCRdb picks TRBD1, but there is no DNA to check that call. The CDR3 spans 12 residues. CDR3 protein: CASGLGGPKAFF.

This chain links TRBV5-1 with TRBJ1-2; TCRdb picks TRBD1, but there is no DNA to check that call. The CDR3 length is 17 residues. Germline loops: CDR1 SGHRS, CDR2 YFSETQ. CDR3 sequence: CASSAFSGGASGYGYTF.

The rearrangement links TRBV20-1 to TRBJ2-7; TCRdb outputs TRBD1, but without DNA this stays unchecked. Per germline, CDR1 DFQATT and CDR2 SNEGSKA (reference sequence). The CDR3 has 14 residues. The CDR3 loop reads CSASIIKGGYEQYF.

The rearrangement joins TRBV3-1 to TRBJ2-6. The V gene's germline CDR1 is LGHDT and CDR2 YNNKEL (reference sequence). The CDR3 runs 16 residues. CDR3 in amino acids: CASSQGQGSGANVLTF.

The chain joins TRBV7-2 to TRBJ2-5; lacking DNA, the TRBD2 call made by TCRdb goes unchecked. This CDR3 comprises 17 residues. Germline-derived CDR1 and CDR2 are SGHTA and FQGNSA. The chain's CDR3 is CASSFGLAGGGGETQYF. Full variable domain (remainder filled in from reference TRBV7-2 and TRBJ2-5): GAGVSQSPSNKVTEKGKDVELRCDPISGHTALYWYRQSLGQGLEFLIYFQGNSAPDKSGLPSDRFSAERTGGSVSTLTIQRTQQEDSAVYLCASSFGLAGGGGETQYFGPGTRLLVL.

This chain connects TRBV27 to TRBJ1-5. Germline V CDR1 and CDR2: MNHEY, SMNVEV (reference sequence). This CDR3 has 13 amino acids. CDR3 residues: CASSSGYNQPQHF.

The CDR3 protein is CASSDTGIYYGYTF. This chain connects TRBV28 to TRBJ1-2; checking the TCRdb D call of TRBD1 is not possible without DNA. Germline-derived CDR1 and CDR2 are MDHEN and SYDVKM. The CDR3 runs to 14 residues.

The rearrangement joins TRBV20-1 to TRBJ1-5. Germline CDR1 and CDR2: DFQATT and SNEGSKA (reference sequence). The CDR3 consists of 15 residues. The CDR3 here is CSARDLGRVSQPQHF.

This chain uses TRBV5-1 with TRBJ2-3; no DNA is available, so the TRBD2 call from TCRdb remains unchecked. Germline V gene data show CDR1 as SGHRS and CDR2 as YFSETQ. CDR3 length: 18 amino acids. The CDR3 region is CASSSGLAGGLSSDTQYF.

The CDR3 loop is CASSLRLVGAAAEQYF. The J gene is TRBJ2-7, the V gene TRBV4-1; the D call of TRBD1 rests on TCRdb alone, since no DNA is present to check it. This CDR3 contains 16 residues. Germline V CDR1 and CDR2: MGHRA, YSYEKL.

V gene TRBV10-3 combines with J gene TRBJ2-7; TCRdb proposes TRBD1, but this gene call is untestable without DNA. CDR3 length: 16 amino acids. Germline V gene sequence: CDR1 ENHRY, CDR2 SYGVKD. CDR3 in amino acids: CAISEPGTGEGYEQYF.

The rearrangement links TRBV7-2 to TRBJ1-5; lacking DNA, the TRBD1 call made by TCRdb goes unchecked. The CDR3 extends over 16 amino acids. Germline V gives CDR1 SGHTA, CDR2 FQGNSA. The CDR3 sequence is CASSRTGGGRQQPQHF.

The rearrangement joins TRBV6-1 to TRBJ1-4. This CDR3 spans 11 amino acids. CDR1 is MNHNS and CDR2 is SASEGT in the germline V gene. This chain's CDR3 is CASSASFILFF.

This chain uses TRBV7-8 with TRBJ1-5; TCRdb's D gene call, TRBD1, goes unchecked for lack of DNA. This CDR3 is 17 amino acids long. Germline CDR1 and CDR2: SGHVS and FQNEAQ. The CDR3 sequence is CASSLEDSLYSNQPQHF. Variable domain in full (rest from reference TRBV7-8 and TRBJ1-5): GAGVSQSPRYKVAKRGQDVALRCDPISGHVSLFWYQQALGQGPEFLTYFQNEAQLDKSGLPSDRFFAERPEGSVSTLKIQRTQQEDSAVYLCASSLEDSLYSNQPQHFGDGTRLSIL.

The genes are TRBV4-2 and TRBJ1-6. CDR3 size: 14 residues. Germline CDR1 LGHNA, CDR2 YNFKEQ. The CDR3 spells CASTRSSYNSPLHF.

This chain connects TRBV5-1 to TRBJ2-2. This CDR3 comprises 14 residues. Germline V gene sequence: CDR1 SGHRS, CDR2 YFSETQ. The CDR3 loop is CASSLDRNTGELFF.

The CDR3 is CASRFQEAGELFF. The J gene is TRBJ2-2, the V gene TRBV6-1; with no DNA, the TCRdb D assignment of TRBD2 cannot be verified. Germline V gives CDR1 MNHNS, CDR2 SASEGT. The CDR3 loop spans 13 amino acids.

The chain uses TRBV20-1 and TRBJ2-1; TCRdb's D call, TRBD2, is unchecked because there is no DNA. The CDR3 runs 19 residues. From germline, CDR1 is DFQATT and CDR2 SNEGSKA (reference sequence). This CDR3 reads CSARVVAGGGVGSYNDQFF.

The chain couples TRBV10-3 to TRBJ1-1; TCRdb lists TRBD1, though no DNA is available to test this call. This CDR3 spans 14 amino acids. CDR1 and CDR2 (germline): ENHRY, SYGVKD. CDR3 protein: CAISETGAGTEAFF.

The rearrangement links TRBV10-3 to TRBJ1-4; TCRdb designates TRBD1, a call that cannot be tested without DNA. CDR1 and CDR2 from the germline V gene are ENHRY and SYGVKD. The CDR3 covers 15 residues. The CDR3 sequence is CALPSRGGFHEKLFF.

The rearrangement uses TRBV29-1 and TRBJ2-3; TCRdb names TRBD1, which stays unverified in the absence of DNA. Germline CDR1 reads SQVTM; CDR2 reads ANQGSEA. The CDR3 contains 15 residues. CDR3 loop: CSVEDRRQGVDTQYF.

J is TRBJ2-7 and V is TRBV5-1; no DNA is available, so the TRBD2 call from TCRdb remains unchecked. The CDR3 runs 15 residues. The germline gives CDR1 SGHRS, CDR2 YFSETQ. This CDR3 reads CASSETSGGIYEQYF.

The chain recombines TRBV5-1 with TRBJ2-2; no DNA is available, so the TRBD1 call from TCRdb remains unchecked. Per germline, CDR1 SGHRS and CDR2 YFSETQ. The CDR3 consists of 16 residues. The CDR3: CASSVGTGRETGELFF.

This chain connects TRBV20-1 to TRBJ1-2. There are 11 residues in the CDR3. Per the germline V gene, CDR1 is DFQATT and CDR2 is SNEGSKA (reference sequence). CDR3 amino acids: CRGTPNYGYTF.